This paragraph reports one TCR beta chain. Study processing details: Reference gene primer amplification yielded estimated nucleated cell counts. TCRdb's table, derived via immunoSEQ multiplex PCR, lists solely in-frame clones and lacks some. From that table come the V and J calls and clone size; the DNA was used to work out D and trimming. The data show fewer than 250,000 clones, less than 90% seen once. This sample was taken from a study of blood T cell repertoires in COVID-19. At the level of the study: Acute-phase and convalescent COVID-19 samples originated in the United States, Italy and Spain. The analysed material was cDNA or gDNA that came from T cells, B-cell-depleted T cells, or PBMCs.

Germline CDR1 reads MNHEY; CDR2 reads SVGAGI. Trimming left V 5 bases short and J 9 bases short, with 20 bases between. The CDR3 totals 14 residues. The rearrangement links TRBV6-5 to TRBJ2-7; a possible D gene is TRBD2 (6 bases). The source of this sequence is a woman between 65 and 79 years old with active or convalescent COVID-19. Material for sequencing was peripheral blood. The DNA for the CDR3 is TGTGCCAGCAGTCCGCGCAGGGCCCTGGGGGGGCAGTACTTC. Translating it yields CASSPRRALGGQYF.